Listed below are T cell receptor beta chains from one sample, sequenced in a study of post-analysis software for immune sequencing data. TCRdb re-called the PCR reads with MiXCR, one entry per CDR3 protein. The sample lists around 700,000 distinct CDR3 sequences, 55% to 70% occurring once. Specimen: blood. These receptors came from a girl aged 2 to 10 with multiple sclerosis. Both conserved end residues are part of each CDR3. The D gene is left open where the match is weak. Rows give clone size only sometimes, using once, few, many, or a class for an expanded clone.

j_call	d_call	v_call	clone_size	cdr3_nt	cdr3_aa
TRBJ2-3	.	TRBV6-5	.	TGTGCCAGCAGTTACGGTTCGCCGCAGCAAACGGATACGCAGTATTTT	CASSYGSPQQTDTQYF
TRBJ2-5	TRBD2	TRBV20-1	.	TGCAGTGCTGGGACTAGCGGAATACAAGAGACCCAGTACTTC	CSAGTSGIQETQYF
TRBJ1-1	.	TRBV6-2/TRBV6-3	.	TGTGCCAGCAGTTACTCGAGCGGGGGCCTTCGGGCCACTGAAGCTTTCTTT	CASSYSSGGLRATEAFF
TRBJ1-5	.	TRBV7-2	.	TGTGCCAGCAGCGCGGGTAACGGCAATCAGCCCCAGCATTTT	CASSAGNGNQPQHF
TRBJ1-1	TRBD1	TRBV7-6	.	TGTGTCAGCAGCTTAAAGTGGACAGGGGGAGGCACTGAAGCTTTCTTT	CVSSLKWTGGGTEAFF
TRBJ2-3	.	TRBV20-1	.	TGCAGTGCTACCGTCGAGGCTAGCACAGATACGCAGTATTTT	CSATVEASTDTQYF
TRBJ2-7	.	TRBV20-1	.	TGCAGTGCTAGAGAAGGAGGGAACTCCTACGAGCAGTACTTC	CSAREGGNSYEQYF
TRBJ2-3	TRBD1	TRBV15	.	TGTGCCACCAGCAGCGGACAGGGTGTCACAGATACGCAGTATTTT	CATSSGQGVTDTQYF
TRBJ2-5	.	TRBV6-5	.	TGTGCCAGCAGTTGGGGCAGGGGTGTAGAGACCCAGTACTTC	CASSWGRGVETQYF
TRBJ1-1	.	TRBV11-2	few	TGTGCCAGCAGCCGACTCTCCCTTATGAACACTGAAGCTTTCTTT	CASSRLSLMNTEAFF
TRBJ2-7	TRBD1	TRBV5-1	.	TGCGCCAGCAGCTTGGGATCCGACAGGGGGGACGAGCAGTACTTC	CASSLGSDRGDEQYF
TRBJ2-3	TRBD2	TRBV7-2	.	TGTGCCAGCAGCTTTTCGGGGGGGTGGACAGATACGCAGTATTTT	CASSFSGGWTDTQYF
TRBJ2-1	TRBD2	TRBV2	.	TGTGCCAGCAGTCTACTAGCGGGGGGTCATGAGCAGTTCTTC	CASSLLAGGHEQFF
TRBJ2-5	TRBD2	TRBV5-1	.	TGCGCCAGCAGCTTGGAAGGGATGAGCGGGAGGGAGACCCAGTACTTC	CASSLEGMSGRETQYF
TRBJ1-1	.	TRBV7-2	.	TGTGCCAGCAGCGTTGACAGCTACACTGAAGCTTTCTTT	CASSVDSYTEAFF
TRBJ2-3	.	TRBV20-1	.	TGCAGTGCTAGAGCGGCAGGGGGCACAGATACGCAGTATTTT	CSARAAGGTDTQYF
TRBJ2-7	TRBD1	TRBV29-1	.	TGCAACCAAGACAGGGGTGGCTACGAGCAGTACTTC	CNQDRGGYEQYF
TRBJ2-3	TRBD2	TRBV20-1	.	TGCAGTGCTCTGGCTAGCGGGAGAGGCACAGATACGCAGTATTTT	CSALASGRGTDTQYF
TRBJ1-6	.	TRBV7-8	.	TGTGCCAGCAGTTCGATCAGGGGCGGGAATTCACCCCTCCACTTT	CASSSIRGGNSPLHF
TRBJ1-6	.	TRBV3-1	.	TGTGCCAGCAGCCAAGATCTAACATCACCCCTCCACTTT	CASSQDLTSPLHF
TRBJ2-3	.	TRBV7-9	.	TGTGCCAGCAGCCAAGAAGGCACTAGCACAGATACGCAGTATTTT	CASSQEGTSTDTQYF
TRBJ2-7	TRBD1	TRBV7-2	few	TGTGCCAGCAGCTGGACAGGGGGCTCCTACGAGCAGTACTTC	CASSWTGGSYEQYF
TRBJ2-5	TRBD2	TRBV7-2	once	TGTGCCAGCAGCCCATGGACTAGCGGGGTACAAGAGACCCAGTACTTC	CASSPWTSGVQETQYF
TRBJ2-1	TRBD2	TRBV6-4	.	TGTGCCAGCAGTGACGGAGCGGGGGGGAACAATGAGCAGTTCTTC	CASSDGAGGNNEQFF
TRBJ2-6	.	TRBV6-5	.	TGTGCCAGCAGTCTCTCGAGTGGTTATGGGGCCAACGTCCTGACTTTC	CASSLSSGYGANVLTF
TRBJ2-5	.	TRBV30	.	TGTGCCTGGAGTGAAGCAGGGGTTGGGGAGACCCAGTACTTC	CAWSEAGVGETQYF
TRBJ2-7	.	TRBV6-2/TRBV6-3	.	TGTGCCAGCAGTTATATTCGAGGTGGCGAGCAGTACTTC	CASSYIRGGEQYF
TRBJ2-1	TRBD2	TRBV7-9	.	TGTGCCAGCAACTCGGGACTAGCGGGGGTGGGTGAGCAGTTCTTC	CASNSGLAGVGEQFF
TRBJ2-1	TRBD1	TRBV10-1	.	TGCGCCAGCACTAATTCCCTAACAGGGGATGAGCAGTTCTTC	CASTNSLTGDEQFF
TRBJ2-3	.	TRBV20-1	.	TGCAGTGCTAGAGATATGAGTGCAGATACGCAGTATTTT	CSARDMSADTQYF
TRBJ2-7	.	TRBV20-1	few	TGCAGTGCTAGAGCACCAGCGATTCTCTCCTACGAGCAGTACTTC	CSARAPAILSYEQYF
TRBJ2-5	TRBD1	TRBV2	.	TGTGCCAGCAAACAGGGGGCTGGGGAGACCCAGTACTTC	CASKQGAGETQYF
TRBJ2-7	.	TRBV2	.	TGTGCCAGCAGTGCTTCCTGGGGTCGGTACGAGCAGTACTTC	CASSASWGRYEQYF
TRBJ1-1	.	TRBV6-5	few	TGTGCCAGCAGTTACGGGCAGAACACTGAAGCTTTCTTT	CASSYGQNTEAFF
TRBJ2-1	TRBD2	TRBV29-1	.	TGCAGCGTTGCGGCTAGCGGGAGGTATGAGCAGTTCTTC	CSVAASGRYEQFF
TRBJ2-5	.	TRBV7-2	few	TGTGCCAGCAGCGATTCGGGTCAGCTTAGGGAGACCCAGTACTTC	CASSDSGQLRETQYF
TRBJ2-3	.	TRBV5-1	.	TGCGCCAGCAGCTTGGGACTCATGGGGGATACGCAGTATTTT	CASSLGLMGDTQYF